This passage covers 18 T cell receptor beta chains from one sample sequenced in a study of vaccination effects on CD4 cells after COVID-19. The protocol was immunoSEQ multiplex PCR, while the TCRdb copy is restricted to in-frame clones and leaves out a portion. There are about 22,000 clones in the sample; approximately 70% occur only once, and approximately 10% lies in the top ten. These receptors have no known antigen. With the ViraFEST assay, the study expanded antigen-specific CD4+ T cells using viral peptide pools, then sequenced them. An approximately 10-day culture period preceded the isolation of CD4+ T cells. Vaccine administered to participants consisted of two doses of either BNT162b2 or mRNA-1273. The material was CD4+ T cells from PBMCs cultured with HCoV-NL63 spike peptides, obtained after COVID-19 vaccination. All receptors come from a human donor who received a COVID-19 vaccine.

J is TRBJ1-6 and V is TRBV4-1; D remains ambiguous. Trimming removed 0 bases from V and 0 bases from J, with 6 bases in between. CDR3 length equals 16 residues. Germline loops: CDR1 MGHRA, CDR2 YSYEKL. The CDR3 sequence is CASSQEESSYNSPLHF. CDR3 sequence (DNA): TGCGCCAGCAGCCAAGAAGAGAGCTCCTATAATTCACCCCTCCACTTT.

The rearrangement links TRBV7-9 to TRBJ2-5; the match to TRBD2 covers 15 bases. This CDR3 has 19 amino acids. Trimming at V came to 4 bases and at J to 2 bases, leaving 11 bases not matched to a gene. Germline V gives CDR1 SEHNR, CDR2 FQNEAQ (reference sequence). The CDR3 protein is CASSSGLAGGPGFQETQYF. The CDR3 DNA reads TGTGCCAGCAGCTCAGGACTAGCGGGAGGGCCGGGGTTTCAAGAGACCCAGTACTTC.

The chain employs TRBV6-5 and TRBJ2-6; D call uncertain. The CDR3 consists of 16 residues. The germline V gene encodes CDR1 MNHEY and CDR2 SVGAGI. V was shortened by 2 bases and J by 0 bases, with 8 bases between the two germline ends. CDR3 sequence: CASSYGVSSGANVLTF. The CDR3 nucleotides are TGTGCCAGCAGTTACGGGGTGAGCTCTGGGGCCAACGTCCTGACTTTC.

V usage is TRBV19 and J usage is TRBJ1-1; D unclear. V lost 5 bases and J 8 bases, leaving 12 bases between the germline ends. The CDR3 length is 12 residues. The germline CDR1 and CDR2 sequences are LNHDA and SQIVND (reference sequence). The CDR3 sequence: CASSSPPWEAFF. As DNA, the CDR3 is TGTGCCAGTAGTTCCCCTCCTTGGGAAGCTTTCTTT.

The chain recombines TRBV5-6 with TRBJ2-1, with 7 nucleotides matching TRBD1. The germline V gene encodes CDR1 SGHDT and CDR2 YYEEEE. CDR3 size: 16 residues. V lost 0 bases, J lost 9 bases, and 12 bases stayed unmatched. CDR3 in amino acids: CASSLEIYYRDSEQFF. The CDR3, as DNA: TGTGCCAGCAGCTTGGAAATATATTACCGGGACAGTGAGCAGTTCTTC.

The rearrangement uses TRBV4-1 and TRBJ1-4; D gene ambiguous. Germline lookup yields CDR1 MGHRA and CDR2 YSYEKL. V was cut by 2 bases and J by 0 bases, with 10 bases left in between. The CDR3 extends over 16 amino acids. The CDR3 coding sequence is TGCGCCAGCAGCCAACCGCTTCGAACAACTAATGAAAAACTGTTTTTT. The encoded protein is CASSQPLRTTNEKLFF.

For the CDR3, the DNA is TGTGCCAGCAGTTCGCCGGCGACTAGCGGGAGAGGAGATACGCAGTATTTT. It yields the protein CASSSPATSGRGDTQYF. V gene TRBV27 combines with J gene TRBJ2-3; the match to TRBD2 covers 12 bases. J was trimmed by 5 bases and V by 4 bases; bases with no gene match: 10. The germline V gene encodes CDR1 MNHEY and CDR2 SMNVEV (reference sequence). The CDR3 extends over 17 amino acids.

This clone was picked up a small number of times. V usage is TRBV5-1 and J usage is TRBJ1-3, with D possibly matching TRBD1 (6 bases). Germline lookup yields CDR1 SGHRS and CDR2 YFSETQ. The CDR3 consists of 15 residues. Between the trimmed V and J ends, which lost 4 bases and 0 bases, there was a span of 11 bases. CDR3 DNA: TGCGCCAGCAGCGGAGGACAGACCTCTGGAAACACCATATATTTT. It encodes CASSGGQTSGNTIYF.

The CDR3 DNA reads as TGTGCCAGCAGCTTGTACCGGGACAGGGGTCGATCCTACAATGAGCAGTTCTTC. Translated: CASSLYRDRGRSYNEQFF. The rearrangement uses TRBV5-6 and TRBJ2-1; 10 bases are shared with TRBD1. Germline V CDR1 and CDR2: SGHDT, YYEEEE. The CDR3 is made up of 18 amino acids. V was pared by 1 base and J by 1 base, with 8 bases of the junction left unmatched.

The chain has TRBV7-9 and TRBJ1-4; D uncertain. CDR1 SEHNR and CDR2 FQNEAQ come from the germline V gene (reference sequence). Trimming stripped 3 bases from V and 3 bases from J, with 20 bases between. The CDR3 is 18 amino acids. The CDR3 coding sequence is TGTGCCAGCAGCTTTGGGTCCCTGAGGACTACGTCTAATGAAAAACTGTTTTTT. This translates into CASSFGSLRTTSNEKLFF.

This chain connects TRBV4-1 to TRBJ1-6, with D possibly matching TRBD1 (5 bases). The CDR3 is 15 residues long. Germline-derived CDR1 and CDR2 are MGHRA and YSYEKL. The V gene lost 1 base and the J gene lost 7 bases, with 11 bases spanning the gap. CDR3 bases: TGCGCCAGCAGCCAAGTCCGTCAGGGAAATTCACCCCTCCACTTT. Translating gives CASSQVRQGNSPLHF.

V usage is TRBV29-1 and J usage is TRBJ2-7; TRBD2 aligns across 8 bases. After removal of 3 bases from V and 2 bases from J, the junction contained 21 bases not matched to a gene. This CDR3 region has 19 residues. Germline values: CDR1 SQVTM, CDR2 ANQGSEA. The CDR3 loop is CSVELGSFSGSGSPYEQYF. In DNA, the CDR3 is TGCAGCGTTGAGTTGGGATCATTCAGCGGGAGTGGTTCCCCCTACGAGCAGTACTTC.

The rearrangement links TRBV10-3 to TRBJ2-3; 11 nucleotides line up with TRBD2. Germline CDR1 reads ENHRY; CDR2 reads SYGVKD. The CDR3 consists of 16 residues. After removal of 5 bases from V and 2 bases from J, the junction contained 6 bases not matched to a gene. The CDR3 here is CAISNLAGGFTDTQYF. As DNA, the CDR3 is TGTGCCATCAGTAATCTAGCGGGAGGTTTCACAGATACGCAGTATTTT.

This sequence joins TRBV9 and TRBJ2-7; no reliable D call. The ends were cut back, 0 bases at V and 7 bases at J, with 11 bases in the middle. Germline V gives CDR1 SGDLS, CDR2 YYNGEE. This CDR3 has 13 amino acids. DNA for the CDR3: TGTGCCAGCAGCGTAGATTCAACCGGGGAGCAGTACTTC. Its protein product is CASSVDSTGEQYF.

The chain links TRBV18 to TRBJ1-3; D is uncertain. V lost 5 bases to trimming and J lost 0 bases, with 11 bases between them. This CDR3 has 15 amino acids. Germline lookup yields CDR1 KGHSH and CDR2 LQKENI. CDR3 bases: TGTGCCAGCTCAAACCTCGGAGGCTCTGGAAACACCATATATTTT. Translating gives CASSNLGGSGNTIYF.

This chain uses TRBV5-1 with TRBJ2-5, with 14 nucleotides matching TRBD2. The CDR3 sequence is 17 residues long. V trimming: 1 base; J trimming: 4 bases; junction bases outside the gene matches: 6. Germline lookup yields CDR1 SGHRS and CDR2 YFSETQ. The CDR3 region has the DNA TGCGCCAGCAGCTTGCAAGGGACTAGCGGGAGCGGAGAGACCCAGTACTTC. It encodes CASSLQGTSGSGETQYF.

Sample share makes this clone medium-sized. The chain is built from TRBV6-1 and TRBJ2-2, with TRBD2 matching over 8 bases. The germline V gene encodes CDR1 MNHNS and CDR2 SASEGT. The CDR3 is 15 amino acids. V was pared by 2 bases and J by 1 base, with 0 bases of the junction left unmatched. The CDR3 DNA sequence: TGTGCCAGCAGTGAACTAGCGGGGAACACCGGGGAGCTGTTTTTT. Its translation: CASSELAGNTGELFF.

This clone has just one count. This chain connects TRBV25-1 to TRBJ2-5, with 7 bases aligning to TRBD2. This CDR3 is built from 16 residues. CDR1 MGHDK and CDR2 SYGVNS come from the germline V gene. The V and J ends lost 6 bases and 4 bases, in that order; junction bases with no gene match: 14. The CDR3 loop is CASSPGTSTSRETQYF. The CDR3 nucleotides are TGTGCCAGCAGCCCAGGGACTTCGACTAGCCGAGAGACCCAGTACTTC.